This T cell receptor (beta chain) derives from a study of T cells in Graves' hyperthyroidism and ophthalmopathy (dated by TCRdb to about 2019). As for the study more broadly: Peripheral blood was collected at initial diagnosis, before any treatment. The study also compared thyroid tissue and blood T-cell repertoires from over 5 Graves' hyperthyroidism patients. The 100 discovery patients were divided at random into training and test sets in a 7:3 ratio. Whether ophthalmopathy could be predicted prospectively was tested in an independent validation cohort made up of about 20 hyperthyroidism patients plus 17 patients who later progressed to ophthalmopathy. Once sampling was done, hyperthyroidism patients were given methimazole at a starting dose of 30 mg daily, whereas ophthalmopathy patients were given high-dose intravenous methylprednisolone. A discovery cohort of roughly 100 patients, about 43 with Graves' ophthalmopathy and 55 to 60 with stable Graves' hyperthyroidism, was used to find distinguishing TCR V-J signatures. TCR Vbeta CDR3 sequencing of 120 to 150 peripheral blood samples (over 40 ophthalmopathy, around 80 hyperthyroidism and some 17 progressor patients) is reported in the paper. Results and caveats for the whole study, not just this receptor: In cross-validation, a model built on a 13 V-J signature told ophthalmopathy apart from stable hyperthyroidism with approximately 90% sensitivity and 81% to 82% specificity, and in testing the same model reached 80%/75%. Most expanded thyroid clonotypes (frequency above 0.001) were also found in blood, which suggests that blood repertoires may mirror thyroid immune responses. In validation, the model predicted progression to ophthalmopathy with approximately 71% sensitivity and about 72% specificity, a median of about 6.7 months before onset. Sample size was not statistically predetermined, and blinding of investigators to group allocation was not performed.

TCR beta CDR3 regions were amplified from RNA transcripts. A first-round RT-PCR of the TCR CDR3 used the HTBI primer set with the Qiagen OneStep RT-PCR kit. The libraries were constructed in a second round of multiplex PCR and then size-selected and purified. The libraries were sequenced on an Illumina HiSeq2000 using paired-end 100 bp reads. The authors' analysis ran thus. SOAPnuke was used to process the raw data, with reads discarded if the reads contained adapters or uncalled bases, had a mean Phred below 15, or lacked an exact constant-primer or identifier match. High-quality paired reads were merged with COPE v1.2.5, and unique nucleotide sequences were defined as clonotypes. MiTCR v1.1 was used to align the clonotypes against IMGT TRBV, TRBD and TRBJ reference segments. The analysis was restricted to V-J combinations with a frequency above 0.0001, which together covered 99% to 99.2% of the repertoires. A TCS score was defined as the ratio of F50 (clonal expansion) to E x V (chaos), with BLOSUM62-based TCRdist applied between CDR3 peptides within each V-J. Welch's t-statistics and random forest reduced some 510 V-J features to fewer than 15, which were used in a naive Bayes classifier (R e1071). Using fastp at Q25 and MiXCR, TCRdb reprocessed the public reads and kept productive beta chains. Here each entry gathers all rows of one CDR3 protein and keeps the most common genes and DNA. These V and J calls originate from TCRdb's pipeline instead of the authors' own analysis. The sample table holds a few hundred thousand distinct CDR3 sequences, of which approximately 20% were seen once. Of the sample, about 4% falls within the top ten clones.

Graves' hyperthyroidism was defined as stable when no progression to ophthalmopathy occurred over 18 months of follow-up. Hyperthyroidism patients were newly diagnosed, with disease duration under 2 months, and aged 18 to 65 years. Exclusion was applied to patients with uncontrolled infections, other autoimmune diseases, pregnancy or lactation. Diagnoses relied on clinical symptoms, serum thyroxine and TRAb, thyroid ultrasound and orbital computed tomography. PBMCs were isolated from approximately 10 ml of fresh peripheral blood by Ficoll-Paque density gradient centrifugation. Trizol reagent was used to extract total RNA, and RNA quality was then checked on an Agilent 2100 Bioanalyzer. This clonotype was found many times. Its antigen target is currently unknown. The sample holds no much larger clone one base away, and base qualities are not on file. CDR1 and CDR2, looked up from the germline V gene, are MNHNS and SASEGT. The CDR3 holds 11 amino acids from the cysteine to the phenylalanine. Here the CDR3 DNA is all that survives: 33 bases in frame from base 1. A distance of 11 bases separates the germline ends of V and J, which lose 4 bases and 13 bases respectively.

The TCR was taken from a woman under 30 with Graves' hyperthyroidism. The chain joins TRBV6-1 to TRBJ1-5; a tentative D call is TRBD1 (5 bases match). The specimen sequenced was blood. The DNA reads TGTGCCAGCAGTGCCCTGGGGGAGCAGCATTTT. Its translation reads: CASSALGEQHF.